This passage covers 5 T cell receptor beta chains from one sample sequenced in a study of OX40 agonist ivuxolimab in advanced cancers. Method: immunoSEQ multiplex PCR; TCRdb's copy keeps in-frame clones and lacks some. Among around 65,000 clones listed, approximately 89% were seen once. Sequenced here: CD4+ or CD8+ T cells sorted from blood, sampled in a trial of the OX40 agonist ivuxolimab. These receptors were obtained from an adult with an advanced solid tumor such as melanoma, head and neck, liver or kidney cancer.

In DNA form, the CDR3 reads TGTGCCAGCAGTGCCGCAACCGCTAACTATGGCTACACCTTC. It encodes CASSAATANYGYTF. The chain links TRBV2 to TRBJ1-2; D remains ambiguous. Trimming left V 4 bases short and J 0 bases short, with 9 bases between. Germline loops: CDR1 SNHLY, CDR2 FYNNEI. The CDR3 length is 14 residues.

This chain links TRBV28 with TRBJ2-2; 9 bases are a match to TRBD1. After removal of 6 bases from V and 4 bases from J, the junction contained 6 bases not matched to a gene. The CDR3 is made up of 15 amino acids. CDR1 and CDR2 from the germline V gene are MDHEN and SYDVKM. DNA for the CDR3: TGTGCCAGCAGAAGGGGACAGGGTGCCACCGGGGAGCTGTTTTTT. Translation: CASRRGQGATGELFF.

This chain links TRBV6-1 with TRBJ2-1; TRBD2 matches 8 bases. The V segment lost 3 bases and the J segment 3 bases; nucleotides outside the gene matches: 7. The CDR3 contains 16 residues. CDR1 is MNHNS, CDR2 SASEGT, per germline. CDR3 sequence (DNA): TGTGCCAGCAGTGACCCCGCGGGGGGATACTACAATGAGCAGTTCTTC. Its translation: CASSDPAGGYYNEQFF.

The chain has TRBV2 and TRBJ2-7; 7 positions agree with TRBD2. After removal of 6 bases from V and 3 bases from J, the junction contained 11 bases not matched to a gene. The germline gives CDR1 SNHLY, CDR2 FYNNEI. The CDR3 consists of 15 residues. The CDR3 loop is CASRLTGGLGYEQYF. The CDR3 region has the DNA TGTGCCAGCAGACTTACCGGAGGACTAGGCTACGAGCAGTACTTC.

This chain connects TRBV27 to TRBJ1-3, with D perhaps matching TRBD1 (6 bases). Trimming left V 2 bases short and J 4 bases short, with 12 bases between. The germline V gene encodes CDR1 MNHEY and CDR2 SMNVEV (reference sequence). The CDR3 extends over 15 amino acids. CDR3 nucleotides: TGTGCCAGCAGTTTAGGTCGGGGGCTAGGAAACACCATATATTTT. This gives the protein CASSLGRGLGNTIYF.